These T cell receptor beta chains were read from a single sample in a study of T cell repertoires in cytomegalovirus infection. TCRdb re-called the reads through MiXCR, storing one row per CDR3 protein. The data hold 680,000 or so distinct CDR3 sequences, with 35% to 45% observed a single time. The specimen was PBMCs. The receptors come from a human donor in good health (CMV status not recorded). Some clones in this sample may be carry-over from other donors' samples. Each CDR3 is given with its conserved first and last residue. D genes are given only for firm matches. A row's size may be missing; if present it is once, few, many or a size class.

>-|TRBJ2-1|TRBV27|-
CASNDGREEQFF
TGTGCCAGCAACGACGGCCGGGAGGAGCAGTTCTTC
>-|TRBJ1-6|TRBV6-1|few
CASREGLPPLHF
TGTGCCAGCAGGGAAGGGCTTCCACCCCTCCACTTT
>-|TRBJ1-1|TRBV12-5|-
CASGPRTEDTEAFF
TGTGCTAGTGGTCCCCGGACAGAGGACACTGAAGCTTTCTTT
>-|TRBJ2-1|TRBV7-3|-
CASSLTPGREQFF
TGTGCCAGCAGCTTAACTCCAGGCCGTGAGCAGTTCTTC
>-|TRBJ2-1|TRBV4-1|-
CASSREGEGLYNEQFF
TGCGCCAGCAGCCGAGAGGGGGAGGGCCTCTACAATGAGCAGTTCTTC
>-|TRBJ1-5|TRBV27|-
CASSFGVAQPQHF
TGTGCCAGCAGTTTTGGGGTGGCTCAGCCCCAGCATTTT
>-|TRBJ1-4|TRBV19|-
CASSRFNEKLFF
TGTGCCAGTTCGAGATTTAATGAAAAACTGTTTTTT
>TRBD2|TRBJ2-7|TRBV28|-
CASCSIGTSGGAVYEQYF
TGTGCCAGCTGCTCCATCGGGACTAGCGGGGGGGCTGTGTACGAGCAGTACTTC
>TRBD2|TRBJ2-5|TRBV5-1|-
CASSSSLSSGRAETQYF
TGCGCCAGCAGCTCTTCCCTGAGTAGCGGGAGGGCAGAGACCCAGTACTTC
>-|TRBJ2-2|TRBV7-9|-
CASSLGATTNTGELFF
TGTGCCAGCAGCCTGGGCGCCACTACAAACACCGGGGAGCTGTTTTTT
>-|TRBJ1-5|TRBV4-2|many
CASSHRGLGNQPQHF
TGTGCCAGCAGCCACAGGGGCCTAGGCAATCAGCCCCAGCATTTT
>TRBD1|TRBJ2-7|TRBV28|-
CASGYTGDPLEQYF
TGTGCCAGCGGCTACACAGGGGACCCTCTCGAGCAGTACTTC
>TRBD2|TRBJ2-1|TRBV28|-
CASRQGSGRGAYNEQFF
TGTGCCAGCAGACAGGGAAGCGGGAGAGGCGCCTACAATGAGCAGTTCTTC
>-|TRBJ1-1|TRBV28|few
CASSLAIWGAFF
TGTGCCAGCAGTTTAGCGATCTGGGGGGCTTTCTTT
>-|TRBJ2-3|TRBV19|-
CASNLGGGDTQYF
TGTGCCAGTAACCTCGGGGGCGGAGATACGCAGTATTTT
>-|TRBJ1-6|TRBV4-2|-
CASSQAEGLGSPLRF
TGTGCCAGCAGCCAAGCAGAGGGTTTAGGGTCACCCCTCCGCTTT
>TRBD2|TRBJ2-1|TRBV7-2|few
CASSSSPRLAGRGEQFF
TGTGCCAGCAGCTCCAGCCCTCGACTAGCGGGGCGCGGTGAGCAGTTCTTC
>TRBD2|TRBJ2-7|TRBV20-1|few
CSARVQGLGDEQYF
TGCAGTGCTAGAGTGCAGGGACTAGGAGACGAGCAGTACTTC
>-|TRBJ1-2|TRBV11-2|-
CASSQTHRDYGYTF
TGTGCCAGCAGCCAAACCCACAGGGACTATGGCTACACCTTC
>TRBD1|TRBJ1-2|TRBV5-4|-
CASSFLTGTGQGGYTF
TGTGCCAGCAGCTTCTTAACCGGGACAGGGCAAGGTGGCTACACCTTC
>-|TRBJ2-1|TRBV19|-
CASSMGRNEQFF
TGTGCCAGTAGTATGGGGAGAAATGAGCAGTTCTTC
>TRBD1|TRBJ1-2|TRBV12-3/TRBV12-4|few
CASTLGGDRGYYGYTF
TGTGCCAGCACCCTAGGAGGGGACAGGGGCTACTATGGCTACACCTTC
>-|TRBJ2-3|TRBV7-2|many
CASSLEMGDTQYF
TGTGCCAGCAGCTTAGAAATGGGGGATACGCAGTATTTT
>TRBD1|TRBJ1-1|TRBV11-2|-
CSSSSITGDGNTEAFF
TGTTCCAGCAGTTCCATCACAGGGGACGGGAACACTGAAGCTTTCTTT
>-|TRBJ2-7|TRBV2|once
CASRATAPRGESYEQYF
TGTGCCAGCAGGGCGACCGCCCCACGCGGCGAGAGCTACGAGCAGTACTTC
>-|TRBJ2-2|TRBV7-8|few
CASSPRRGSSNTGELFF
TGTGCCAGCAGCCCACGACGGGGATCCTCGAACACCGGGGAGCTGTTTTTT
>TRBD1|TRBJ2-2|TRBV7-6|many
CASSLDSRTGKVGELFF
TGTGCCAGCAGCTTAGATTCCAGGACAGGGAAAGTCGGGGAGCTGTTTTTT
>-|TRBJ2-3|TRBV5-1|few
CASSATQGSADTQYF
TGCGCCAGCAGCGCCACGCAGGGAAGCGCAGATACGCAGTATTTT
>-|TRBJ2-5|TRBV20-1|-
CSASPIAEGQETQYF
TGCAGTGCTAGTCCGATAGCGGAGGGCCAAGAGACCCAGTACTTC
>-|TRBJ2-3|TRBV2|-
CASKTGQGAMTQYF
TGTGCCAGCAAGACCGGGCAAGGGGCTATGACGCAGTATTTT
>-|TRBJ1-5|TRBV7-2|few
CASSEESGGNQPQHF
TGTGCCAGCAGCGAAGAATCCGGGGGCAATCAGCCCCAGCATTTT
>-|TRBJ1-4|TRBV4-2|few
CASSQYREGNEKLFF
TGTGCCAGCAGCCAGTACAGGGAAGGGAATGAAAAACTGTTTTTT
>-|TRBJ2-2|TRBV28|few
CASLQWTGELFF
TGTGCCAGCCTACAGTGGACCGGGGAGCTGTTTTTT
>TRBD2|TRBJ2-1|TRBV4-3|-
CASSQAAGLAGDEQFF
TGCGCCAGCAGCCAAGCGGCGGGACTAGCGGGCGATGAGCAGTTCTTC
>-|TRBJ2-5|TRBV19|few
CASSNKGRWSGRAEVAETQYF
TGTGCCAGTAGCAACAAAGGAAGGTGGTCGGGACGTGCGGAGGTTGCGGAGACCCAGTACTTC
>-|TRBJ1-4|TRBV4-1|many
CASSNRPGPLFF
TGCGCCAGCAGCAATCGGCCCGGCCCGCTGTTTTTT
>TRBD2|TRBJ2-1|TRBV11-2|-
CASRSGGGLYNEQFF
TGTGCCAGCAGAAGCGGGGGGGGTCTCTACAATGAGCAGTTCTTC
>TRBD1|TRBJ2-2|TRBV20-1|few
CSAPSGGTGELFF
TGCAGTGCCCCATCAGGGGGCACCGGGGAGCTGTTTTTT
>-|TRBJ2-7|TRBV3-1|-
CASSHVSRQYF
TGTGCCAGCAGCCACGTCTCGAGGCAGTACTTC
>-|TRBJ2-2|TRBV6-1|few
CASSLTRGVGRTGELFF
TGTGCCAGCAGTTTAACCCGCGGGGTAGGGCGCACCGGGGAGCTGTTTTTT
>TRBD2|TRBJ2-7|TRBV20-1|-
CSARDLRAGEGYEQYF
TGCAGTGCTAGAGATCTCAGGGCGGGAGAGGGTTACGAGCAGTACTTC
>-|TRBJ1-2|TRBV28|-
CASSSSEVPYGYTF
TGTGCCAGCAGTTCGTCGGAGGTACCTTATGGCTACACCTTC
>TRBD1|TRBJ2-7|TRBV20-1|few
CSARAWGQGADEQYF
TGCAGTGCTAGGGCCTGGGGACAGGGGGCCGACGAGCAGTACTTC
>TRBD1|TRBJ1-2|TRBV7-3|-
CASSPGTVIDGYTF
TGTGCCAGCAGCCCTGGGACAGTGATAGACGGCTACACCTTC
>-|TRBJ1-6|TRBV27|-
CASSSPWPGAKSPLHF
TGTGCCAGCAGTTCCCCCTGGCCCGGTGCGAAGTCACCCCTCCACTTT
>-|TRBJ2-1|TRBV11-1|-
CASSLEGNSFWANEQFF
TGTGCCAGCAGCTTAGAGGGGAACAGCTTCTGGGCTAATGAGCAGTTCTTC
>-|TRBJ2-1|TRBV11-2|many
CASSLDPYNEQFF
TGTGCCAGCAGCTTAGATCCGTACAATGAGCAGTTCTTC
>TRBD2|TRBJ2-7|TRBV11-2|few
CASNSKRGGPYEQYF
TGTGCCAGCAACTCCAAGCGGGGGGGCCCCTACGAGCAGTACTTC
>TRBD1|TRBJ2-1|TRBV19|few
CASSVGRGQVEQFF
TGTGCCAGTAGTGTGGGTAGGGGGCAAGTTGAGCAGTTCTTC
>TRBD1|TRBJ1-6|TRBV5-6|once
CASSYRDRVSPLHF
TGTGCCAGCAGCTACCGGGACAGGGTTTCACCCCTCCACTTT
>-|TRBJ1-6|TRBV28|few
CASSLPIMRGGSPLHF
TGTGCCAGCAGTTTACCAATCATGAGGGGGGGCTCACCCCTCCACTTT